One and the same sample provided the 31 T cell receptor beta chains below, sequenced in a study of blood T cell repertoires in COVID-19. Data came from immunoSEQ multiplex PCR; TCRdb stores just in-frame clones and leaves some out. Of 300,000 or so clones in the sample, about 90% are singletons; the top ten hold 5% to 7%. The sample taken for sequencing was peripheral blood. The receptors shown here come from a man between 18 and 29 years old who had recovered from COVID-19.

The chain is built from TRBV6-5 and TRBJ2-3, with 7 bases lining up with TRBD2. Germline CDR1 reads MNHEY; CDR2 reads SVGAGI. Trimming removed 6 bases from V and 1 base from J; junction bases left unmatched: 4. The CDR3 is 14 residues long. CDR3 residues: CASSIAGRTDTQYF. The DNA of the CDR3 is TGTGCCAGCAGCATAGCGGGCCGCACAGATACGCAGTATTTT.

The V call is TRBV9, the J call TRBJ2-7, with 10 bases identical to TRBD2. Germline lookup yields CDR1 SGDLS and CDR2 YYNGEE. The junction had 3 bases not matched to a gene; V was cut back by 4 bases and J by 2 bases. This CDR3 is built from 14 residues. The CDR3 spells CASSPSGGTYEQYF. The DNA of the CDR3 is TGTGCCAGCAGCCCTAGCGGGGGCACCTACGAGCAGTACTTC. Drawing the rest from reference TRBV9 and TRBJ2-7, the complete variable domain is DSGVTQTPKHLITATGQRVTLRCSPRSGDLSVYWYQQSLDQGLQFLIQYYNGEERAKGNILERFSAQQFPDLHSELNLSSLELGDSALYFCASSPSGGTYEQYFGPGTRLTVT.

The chain combines TRBV4-1 with TRBJ2-7, with TRBD1 as a possible D gene (6 bases). The CDR3 runs 14 residues. CDR1 is MGHRA, CDR2 YSYEKL, per germline. V was pared by 4 bases and J by 5 bases, with 15 bases between. The DNA for the CDR3 is TGCGCCAGCAGCCTTCGACAGGTAGCTAACGAGCAGTACTTC. Its translation is CASSLRQVANEQYF.

This clone appeared a single time. V gene TRBV7-8 combines with J gene TRBJ2-5, with 12 bases aligning to TRBD2. The trim removed 1 base at V and 5 bases at J, leaving 11 bases unmatched. This CDR3 has 18 residues. CDR1 is SGHVS and CDR2 is FQNEAQ in the germline V gene. The DNA for the CDR3 is TGTGCCAGCAGCTTAGTTACGTTTAGGCTAGCGGGAGGGGAGACCCAGTACTTC. Encoded protein: CASSLVTFRLAGGETQYF. The full variable domain, completed using reference TRBV7-8 and TRBJ2-5, is GAGVSQSPRYKVAKRGQDVALRCDPISGHVSLFWYQQALGQGPEFLTYFQNEAQLDKSGLPSDRFFAERPEGSVSTLKIQRTQQEDSAVYLCASSLVTFRLAGGETQYFGPGTRLLVL.

V gene TRBV12-3 or TRBV12-4 combines with J gene TRBJ2-2; TRBD1 matches at 9 bases. V lost 8 bases to trimming and J lost 4 bases; unmatched junction nucleotides: 2. The CDR3 is 13 residues long. CDR3 amino acids: CASGDRATGELFF. The CDR3 DNA follows: TGTGCCAGCGGGGACAGGGCCACCGGGGAGCTGTTTTTT.

This rearrangement joins TRBV19 to TRBJ2-7; the D is unclear. CDR3 size: 12 residues. Trimming stripped 3 bases from V and 5 bases from J, with 8 bases between. The germline V gene has CDR1 LNHDA and CDR2 SQIVND (reference sequence). The CDR3 spells CASSISSNEQYF. In DNA form, the CDR3 reads TGTGCCAGTAGTATTAGTTCCAACGAGCAGTACTTC.

V gene TRBV6-5 combines with J gene TRBJ2-2; 7 bases fit TRBD2. Germline values: CDR1 MNHEY, CDR2 SVGAGI. V was clipped by 2 bases and J by 6 bases; unmatched bases: 3. This CDR3 has 14 residues. The CDR3, as DNA: TGTGCCAGCAGTTACGGGACTACCCCCGGGGAGCTGTTTTTT. It specifies CASSYGTTPGELFF.

The chain combines TRBV2 with TRBJ2-7; TRBD2 matches at 8 bases. The CDR3 extends over 13 amino acids. V shed 4 bases, J shed 3 bases, and the junction held 2 bases outside the gene matches. From germline, CDR1 is SNHLY and CDR2 FYNNEI. CDR3 nucleotides: TGTGCCAGCAGTGTTCGGGGGGGCTACGAGCAGTACTTC. Translation gives CASSVRGGYEQYF.

The rearrangement links TRBV9 to TRBJ2-2, with 11 bases that match TRBD2. Germline V gene data show CDR1 as SGDLS and CDR2 as YYNGEE. The CDR3 runs 16 residues. Trimming at V came to 0 bases and at J to 4 bases, leaving 2 bases not matched to a gene. The CDR3 here is CASSVGLAGITGELFF. CDR3 sequence (DNA): TGTGCCAGCAGCGTAGGACTAGCGGGGATCACCGGGGAGCTGTTTTTT.

The V call is TRBV29-1, the J call TRBJ1-1, with D uncertain. Germline V gives CDR1 SQVTM, CDR2 ANQGSEA. V lost 7 bases to trimming and J lost 4 bases, with 10 bases between them. The CDR3 has 11 residues. This chain's CDR3 is CSGATRTEAFF. In nucleotides, the CDR3 is TGCAGCGGCGCTACTCGCACTGAAGCTTTCTTT.

The V gene is TRBV11-2, the J gene TRBJ1-2, with D unclear. Germline V lookup: CDR1 SGHAT, CDR2 FQNNGV. Trimming left V 3 bases short and J 4 bases short, with 6 bases between. CDR3 length: 12 residues. The CDR3 spells CASSFHSYGYTF. The CDR3 bases are TGTGCCAGCAGCTTCCACTCCTATGGCTACACCTTC.

The chain is built from TRBV11-3 and TRBJ2-1, with 7 bases matching TRBD1. Germline loops: CDR1 SGHNT, CDR2 YENEEA. The CDR3 sequence is 14 residues long. With 8 bases clipped from V and 3 bases from J, the junction kept 7 bases outside the gene matches. The chain's CDR3 is CASSRGPYYNEQFF. The CDR3 coding sequence is TGTGCCAGCTCGAGGGGGCCCTACTACAATGAGCAGTTCTTC.

The rearrangement joins TRBV7-2 to TRBJ2-5; a weak D match, TRBD1 (5 bases). V was clipped by 6 bases and J by 2 bases, with 16 bases between them. CDR1 and CDR2 from the germline V gene are SGHTA and FQGNSA. The CDR3 is 15 residues long. Written as DNA, the CDR3 is TGTGCCAGCAGTTCCCAGGGCTTGGGGCAAGAGACCCAGTACTTC. It codes for CASSSQGLGQETQYF.

This sequence joins TRBV20-1 and TRBJ1-2, with D perhaps matching TRBD1 (6 bases). V was clipped by 6 bases and J by 2 bases, with 7 bases between them. The CDR3 has 11 amino acids. The germline gives CDR1 DFQATT, CDR2 SNEGSKA (reference sequence). The CDR3 here is CSAGANYGYTF. The CDR3 DNA is TGCAGTGCGGGGGCCAACTATGGCTACACCTTC.

The genes are TRBV5-4 and TRBJ1-2; D not resolved. Germline CDR1 reads SGHNT; CDR2 reads YYREEE (reference sequence). The CDR3 covers 16 residues. Trimming took 0 bases from V and 3 from J, leaving 15 bases between them. The CDR3 spells CASSLDEGLIHYGYTF. As DNA, the CDR3 is TGTGCCAGCAGCTTGGATGAGGGTCTGATACACTATGGCTACACCTTC.

V is TRBV6-1 and J is TRBJ2-3; 10 nucleotides line up with TRBD2. The CDR3 is 17 residues long. Trimming took 0 bases from V and 2 from J; bases not matched to a gene: 5. CDR1 is MNHNS and CDR2 is SASEGT in the germline V gene. CDR3 residues: CASSEALLAGYTDTQYF. CDR3 nucleotides: TGTGCCAGCAGTGAAGCGTTACTAGCGGGATACACAGATACGCAGTATTTT.

This clone appeared once. The chain combines TRBV4-3 with TRBJ2-7, with D possibly matching TRBD1 (7 bases). The CDR3 is 17 amino acids. Germline V gene data show CDR1 as LGHNA and CDR2 as YSLEER. V shed 0 bases and J shed 0 bases, with 15 bases lying between them. CDR3 bases: TGCGCCAGCAGCCAAGAACGGGGGACAGCTACCTCCTACGAGCAGTACTTC. As protein: CASSQERGTATSYEQYF.

The V and J genes are TRBV11-3 and TRBJ2-2; 8 positions agree with TRBD1. The CDR3 length is 16 residues. J was trimmed by 1 base and V by 2 bases; bases with no gene match: 3. The V gene's germline CDR1 is SGHNT and CDR2 YENEEA. This CDR3 is CASSLRTGRNTGELFF. CDR3 in DNA: TGTGCCAGCAGCTTAAGGACAGGGAGGAACACCGGGGAGCTGTTTTTT.

The CDR3 nucleotides read TGTGCCAGCTCACCCACTGGGGCCAACGTCCTGACTTTC. Amino acid sequence: CASSPTGANVLTF. The chain carries TRBV18 and TRBJ2-6; D gene uncertain. Germline-derived CDR1 and CDR2 are KGHSH and LQKENI. The CDR3 loop spans 13 amino acids. V lost 3 bases to trimming and J lost 2 bases, with 2 bases between them. Together with reference TRBV18 and TRBJ2-6, the CDR3 gives the full variable domain: NAGVMQNPRHLVRRRGQEARLRCSPMKGHSHVYWYRQLPEEGLKFMVYLQKENIIDESGMPKERFSAEFPKEGPSILRIQQVVRGDSAAYFCASSPTGANVLTFGAGSRLTVL.

The rearrangement uses TRBV19 and TRBJ2-7; 8 positions match TRBD1. CDR1 is LNHDA and CDR2 is SQIVND in the germline V gene (reference sequence). The ends lost 3 bases at V and 2 bases at J; junction bases unmatched: 3. This CDR3 has 14 residues. CDR3 in amino acids: CASSMAGGTYEQYF. The CDR3 bases are TGTGCCAGTAGTATGGCAGGGGGCACCTACGAGCAGTACTTC.

The gene calls are TRBV30 and TRBJ2-1, with TRBD2 matching 7 bases. Unmatched junction bases numbered 2, after V lost 0 bases and J lost 6 bases. CDR1 and CDR2 from the germline V gene are GTSNPN and SVGIG (reference sequence). The CDR3 is made up of 13 amino acids. CDR3 sequence reads: CAWSVTGGNEQFF. CDR3 nucleotide sequence: TGTGCCTGGAGTGTGACGGGGGGCAATGAGCAGTTCTTC.

The V call is TRBV19, the J call TRBJ2-6, with TRBD1 identical over 9 bases. J was trimmed by 3 bases and V by 7 bases; bases with no gene match: 7. The CDR3 consists of 16 residues. Germline V gene data show CDR1 as LNHDA and CDR2 as SQIVND (reference sequence). The CDR3 DNA sequence: TGTGCCAGTAAATCCGGGACAGGGTTTGGGGCCAACGTCCTGACTTTC. This translates into CASKSGTGFGANVLTF.

The rearrangement links TRBV27 to TRBJ2-7, with D perhaps matching TRBD1 (6 bases). CDR1 is MNHEY, CDR2 SMNVEV, per germline (reference sequence). With 4 bases removed from V and 0 bases from J, the gap between germline ends came to 22 bases. The CDR3 extends over 18 amino acids. Written as DNA, the CDR3 is TGTGCCAGCAGTTCGACAGGTGCCCAGTTTTGGAGCTCCTACGAGCAGTACTTC. It specifies CASSSTGAQFWSSYEQYF.

This sequence joins TRBV5-1 and TRBJ1-1; TRBD1 agrees at 9 bases. CDR1 is SGHRS and CDR2 is YFSETQ in the germline V gene. V was clipped by 3 bases and J by 1 base; unmatched bases: 13. There are 18 residues in the CDR3. CDR3 sequence reads: CASSSGQGDPLRNTEAFF. The DNA of the CDR3 is TGCGCCAGCAGCTCGGGACAGGGAGATCCCCTGAGGAACACTGAAGCTTTCTTT.

The gene calls are TRBV9 and TRBJ2-1, with 8 bases that match TRBD2. The germline CDR1 and CDR2 sequences are SGDLS and YYNGEE. This CDR3 has 16 residues. With 0 bases clipped from V and 2 bases from J, the junction kept 4 bases outside the gene matches. The CDR3 loop reads CASSVDGRATYNEQFF. The CDR3 coding sequence is TGTGCCAGCAGCGTAGACGGGAGGGCCACCTACAATGAGCAGTTCTTC.

V usage is TRBV6-5 and J usage is TRBJ1-1, with 8 bases fitting TRBD1. Trimming removed 4 bases from V and 4 bases from J; junction bases left unmatched: 8. CDR1 is MNHEY, CDR2 SVGAGI, per germline. The CDR3 covers 15 residues. Written as DNA, the CDR3 is TGTGCCAGCAGTTCCAGGACAGGGCAGAGCACTGAAGCTTTCTTT. As protein: CASSSRTGQSTEAFF.

Comments on this clone: This sample also contains other DNA sequences that code for the same CDR3. The chain carries TRBV19 and TRBJ1-1; D is unresolved. The CDR3 length is 13 residues. Germline assignment: CDR1 LNHDA and CDR2 SQIVND (reference sequence). V was trimmed by 3 bases and J by 4 bases, leaving 9 bases between them. The CDR3 here is CASSIGSGTEAFF. The CDR3 DNA reads TGTGCCAGTAGTATCGGGTCTGGCACTGAAGCTTTCTTT.

About this clone: Within the sample, other DNA sequences also encode this same CDR3. This rearrangement joins TRBV2 to TRBJ1-2; unclear D gene. This CDR3 region has 12 residues. V was cut by 1 base and J by 4 bases, with 4 bases left in between. CDR1 is SNHLY and CDR2 is FYNNEI in the germline V gene. CDR3 amino acids: CASSEDSYGYTF. The CDR3 DNA reads TGTGCCAGCAGTGAAGACAGCTATGGCTACACCTTC.

This clone showed up just once. The chain combines TRBV7-3 with TRBJ2-2, with D perhaps TRBD1 (6 bases). Germline lookup yields CDR1 SGHTA and CDR2 FQGTGA. V lost 8 bases to trimming and J lost 2 bases, with 12 bases between them. The CDR3 consists of 14 residues. The CDR3 region is CASGMGHNTGELFF. DNA of the CDR3: TGTGCCAGCGGAATGGGACACAACACCGGGGAGCTGTTTTTT.

CDR3 loop: CASSPQLEGGMTGELFF. The DNA for the CDR3 is TGTGCCAGCTCACCACAGCTTGAGGGAGGGATGACCGGGGAGCTGTTTTTT. The genes are TRBV18 and TRBJ2-2, with TRBD2 matching over 7 bases. J lost 5 bases, V lost 1 base, and 10 bases had no gene match. CDR1 and CDR2 from the germline V gene are KGHSH and LQKENI. The length of the CDR3 is 17 residues.

J is TRBJ1-1 and V is TRBV5-4, with 10 positions matching TRBD1. V shed 0 bases and J 5 bases; nucleotides not matched to a gene: 4. The CDR3 loop spans 15 amino acids. Germline V gene sequence: CDR1 SGHNT, CDR2 YYREEE (reference sequence). CDR3 bases: TGTGCCAGCAGCTTGGATGGACAGGGGGTTACTGAAGCTTTCTTT. This translates into CASSLDGQGVTEAFF.